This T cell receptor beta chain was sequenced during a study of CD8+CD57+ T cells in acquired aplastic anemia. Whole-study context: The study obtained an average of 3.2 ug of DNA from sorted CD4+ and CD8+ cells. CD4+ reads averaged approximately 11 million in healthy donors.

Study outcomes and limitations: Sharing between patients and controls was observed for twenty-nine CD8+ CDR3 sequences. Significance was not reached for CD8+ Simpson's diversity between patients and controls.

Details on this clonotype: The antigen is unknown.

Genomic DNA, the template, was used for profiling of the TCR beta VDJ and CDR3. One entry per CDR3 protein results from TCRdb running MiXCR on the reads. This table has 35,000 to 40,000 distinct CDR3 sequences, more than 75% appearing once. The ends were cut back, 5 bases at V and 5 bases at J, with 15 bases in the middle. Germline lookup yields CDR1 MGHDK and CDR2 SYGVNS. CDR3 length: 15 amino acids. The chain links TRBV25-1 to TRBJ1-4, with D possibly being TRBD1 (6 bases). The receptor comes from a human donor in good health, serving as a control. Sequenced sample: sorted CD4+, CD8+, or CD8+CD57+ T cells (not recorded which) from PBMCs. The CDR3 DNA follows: TGTGCCAGCAGTAACCCCGGGACAATAAATGAAAAACTGTTTTTT. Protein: CASSNPGTINEKLFF.